Each of the 11 T cell receptor beta chains below was sequenced from the same sample in a study of blood T cell repertoires in COVID-19. Method: immunoSEQ multiplex PCR; TCRdb's copy keeps in-frame clones and lacks some. This table holds a few hundred thousand clones, 86% found once. Sequences were obtained from PBMCs or T cells enriched from blood (not recorded which). These receptors were taken from a man aged 25 to 45 who had recovered from COVID-19.

The table lists this clone with a count of one. The gene calls are TRBV5-6 and TRBJ1-1; D might be TRBD1 (5 bases). The CDR3 loop spans 14 amino acids. Germline V gene data show CDR1 as SGHDT and CDR2 as YYEEEE. The ends were cut back, 4 bases at V and 0 bases at J, with 10 bases in the middle. The CDR3 reads CASSLEGMNTEAFF. The CDR3 DNA follows: TGTGCCAGCAGCCTGGAGGGGATGAACACTGAAGCTTTCTTT.

The chain couples TRBV14 to TRBJ2-7; 10 bases map to TRBD2. CDR3 size: 15 residues. Germline trimming cut 4 bases from V and 6 bases from J; bases unmatched to any gene: 9. Germline V gives CDR1 SGHDN, CDR2 FVKESK. DNA of the CDR3: TGTGCCAGCAGCCGACCCGGGACTAGCGTCGGCGAGCAGTACTTC. Amino acid sequence: CASSRPGTSVGEQYF.

This chain links TRBV29-1 with TRBJ2-7, with 9 bases fitting TRBD1. The CDR3 covers 14 residues. V gave up 4 bases and J gave up 5 bases; unmatched junction bases: 9. Per germline, CDR1 SQVTM and CDR2 ANQGSEA. The CDR3 sequence is CSVAGGTGLHEQYF. The CDR3 DNA reads TGCAGCGTTGCAGGGGGGACAGGGCTCCACGAGCAGTACTTC.

The sample holds one count of this clone. Other DNA sequences in this specimen translate into the identical CDR3. The rearrangement joins TRBV24-1 to TRBJ2-3, with 15 bases that match TRBD2. CDR1 and CDR2 from the germline V gene are KGHDR and SFDVKD. V dropped 4 bases and J dropped 2; count of bases not matched to a gene: 3. This CDR3 spans 17 amino acids. The CDR3 DNA is TGTGCCACCAGTGAGCGGACTAGCGGGAGGGCCACAGATACGCAGTATTTT. Residues: CATSERTSGRATDTQYF.

The rearrangement links TRBV4-1 to TRBJ2-1, with D unresolved. Trimming shortened V by 3 bases and J by 5 bases, and 5 bases separated the two germline ends. CDR3 length: 12 residues. CDR1 and CDR2 from the germline V gene are MGHRA and YSYEKL. The CDR3 sequence: CASSQRNNEQFF. DNA for the CDR3: TGCGCCAGCAGCCAGAGGAACAATGAGCAGTTCTTC.

This chain uses TRBV14 with TRBJ1-1; 12 bases map to TRBD1. Germline V gene data show CDR1 as SGHDN and CDR2 as FVKESK. The CDR3 totals 17 residues. V lost 3 bases to trimming and J lost 3 bases; unmatched junction nucleotides: 8. The CDR3 is CASSHQGQGALDTEAFF. The CDR3 region has the DNA TGTGCCAGCAGCCACCAGGGACAGGGGGCGCTGGACACTGAAGCTTTCTTT.

The rearrangement links TRBV12-5 to TRBJ2-2, with D possibly being TRBD1 (6 bases). The CDR3 length is 15 residues. CDR1 LGHNT and CDR2 FRNRAP come from the germline V gene. Trimming stripped 2 bases from V and 4 bases from J, with 11 bases between. The CDR3 spells CASGLTTGPTGELFF. CDR3 bases: TGTGCTAGTGGTTTGACCACAGGGCCCACCGGGGAGCTGTTTTTT. The variable domain in full, completed from reference TRBV12-5 and TRBJ2-2, reads DARVTQTPRHKVTEMGQEVTMRCQPILGHNTVFWYRQTMMQGLELLAYFRNRAPLDDSGMPKDRFSAEMPDATLATLKIQPSEPRDSAVYFCASGLTTGPTGELFFGEGSRLTVL.

This clone was counted a few times. V and J are TRBV28 and TRBJ1-1; TRBD1 is a possible D gene (5 bases). The germline CDR1 and CDR2 sequences are MDHEN and SYDVKM. The CDR3 has 14 amino acids. The V and J ends lost 2 bases and 2 bases respectively, with 9 bases between them. CDR3 sequence reads: CASSLIQDNTEAFF. CDR3 nucleotide sequence: TGTGCCAGCAGTTTAATACAGGATAACACTGAAGCTTTCTTT.

The chain is built from TRBV5-5 and TRBJ2-7; 7 positions match TRBD1. Germline assignment: CDR1 SGHKS and CDR2 YYEKEE (reference sequence). CDR3 length: 15 amino acids. V gave up 2 bases and J gave up 3 bases; unmatched junction bases: 8. Written as DNA, the CDR3 is TGTGCCAGCAGCTTAGGGGCAGGGGGTTTCTACGAGCAGTACTTC. Amino acid sequence: CASSLGAGGFYEQYF.

To note about this clone: Compared with germline, one end of the junction differs, possibly owing to a read error. This sequence joins TRBV5-5 and TRBJ2-7, with a possible D match to TRBD1 (5 bases). The CDR3 extends over 16 amino acids. Germline CDR1 SGHKS, CDR2 YYEKEE (reference sequence). The CDR3 loop is CASRLGFRQGGHEQYF. CDR3 in DNA: TGTGCCAGCCGCTTGGGTTTTAGGCAGGGTGGCCACGAGCAGTACTTC.

CDR3 protein: CASSDSSGTSYNEQFF. The CDR3 DNA sequence: TGTGCCAGCAGTGACTCCTCCGGGACTTCCTACAATGAGCAGTTCTTC. The V call is TRBV6-4, the J call TRBJ2-1; TRBD2 is a possible D gene (6 bases). This CDR3 is 16 amino acids long. V was cut by 0 bases and J by 1 base, with 10 bases left in between. The V gene's germline CDR1 is MRHNA and CDR2 SNTAGT.